The 10 T cell receptor beta chains reported below all come from one sample, sequenced in a study of T-cell memory formation after mild COVID-19. TCRdb used MiXCR to reprocess the 5' RACE reads, holding one entry per CDR3 protein. The table shows approximately 480,000 distinct CDR3 sequences, with about 18% occurring only once. Sequencing was done on a sample of PBMCs or a T cell subset sorted from them (not recorded which). These receptors were obtained from an adult woman who had mild COVID-19 (a few samples of this study predate the infection). Cell type and time point are not known.

V is TRBV24-1 and J is TRBJ1-1; no clear D. Germline loops: CDR1 KGHDR, CDR2 SFDVKD. V was trimmed by 1 base and J by 3 bases, leaving 5 bases between them. The CDR3 covers 13 residues. The CDR3 here is CATSDLSHTEAFF. The CDR3, as DNA: TGTGCCACCAGTGATTTATCCCACACTGAAGCTTTCTTT.

This clonotype appeared a few times. J is TRBJ2-5 and V is TRBV24-1; unclear D gene. The V end lost 4 bases, the J end lost 0 bases, and 11 bases lay between the germline ends. This CDR3 is built from 15 residues. The germline V gene has CDR1 KGHDR and CDR2 SFDVKD. CDR3 loop: CATSESRRNQETQYF. CDR3 DNA sequence: TGTGCCACCAGTGAATCTAGGCGGAACCAAGAGACCCAGTACTTC.

The rearrangement uses TRBV5-5 and TRBJ2-2; 7 bases match TRBD2. CDR1 and CDR2 from the germline V gene are SGHKS and YYEKEE (reference sequence). The CDR3 totals 15 residues. The ends lost 0 bases at V and 3 bases at J; junction bases unmatched: 2. CDR3 sequence (DNA): TGTGCCAGCAGCTTGGTCCTAGCGGACACCGGGGAGCTGTTTTTT. Translated, it gives CASSLVLADTGELFF.

In this sample, this clonotype turned up many times. J is TRBJ2-3 and V is TRBV5-1; D is unclear. This CDR3 region has 12 residues. Germline CDR1 and CDR2: SGHRS and YFSETQ. Trimming left V 0 bases short and J 4 bases short, with 3 bases between. In DNA form, the CDR3 reads TGCGCCAGCAGCTTGGAATCAGATACGCAGTATTTT. It codes for CASSLESDTQYF. The full variable domain, its missing parts supplied by reference TRBV5-1 and TRBJ2-3, is KAGVTQTPRYLIKTRGQQVTLSCSPISGHRSVSWYQQTPGQGLQFLFEYFSETQRNKGNFPGRFSGRQFSNSRSEMNVSTLELGDSALYLCASSLESDTQYFGPGTRLTVL.

The V call is TRBV6-1, the J call TRBJ1-1; D gene ambiguous. Germline loops: CDR1 MNHNS, CDR2 SASEGT. V was shortened by 1 base and J by 2 bases, with 17 bases between the two germline ends. This CDR3 has 17 amino acids. CDR3 protein: CASSEGGRRRDNTEAFF. CDR3 sequence (DNA): TGTGCCAGCAGTGAAGGCGGCAGGAGAAGGGATAACACTGAAGCTTTCTTT.

This clonotype appeared a few times. The chain links TRBV29-1 to TRBJ1-1, with D uncertain. Per germline, CDR1 SQVTM and CDR2 ANQGSEA. This CDR3 is built from 14 residues. Deletions cut 7 bases from V and 4 bases from J, with 19 bases between. The CDR3 reads CSAPSPAAPTEAFF. The DNA for the CDR3 is TGCAGCGCACCCTCCCCCGCAGCACCCACTGAAGCTTTCTTT.

The V and J genes are TRBV2 and TRBJ2-1; 9 bases match TRBD2. Germline CDR1 and CDR2: SNHLY and FYNNEI. The CDR3 totals 13 residues. After removal of 10 bases from V and 4 bases from J, the junction contained 5 bases not matched to a gene. The CDR3 sequence is CATQREAYNEQFF. The CDR3 bases are TGTGCCACCCAGCGGGAGGCTTACAATGAGCAGTTCTTC.

The sample holds many counts of this clonotype. The rearrangement links TRBV11-2 to TRBJ2-7; D not resolved. Germline lookup yields CDR1 SGHAT and CDR2 FQNNGV. The CDR3 runs 14 residues. The V end lost 1 base, the J end lost 2 bases, and 9 bases lay between the germline ends. CDR3 coding DNA: TGTGCCAGCAGCTTAGGGCCACTTACCTACGAGCAGTACTTC. Translating it yields CASSLGPLTYEQYF.

The chain carries TRBV4-1 and TRBJ1-5; D is undetermined. Germline values: CDR1 MGHRA, CDR2 YSYEKL. The CDR3 loop spans 17 amino acids. Trimming shortened V by 0 bases and J by 7 bases, and 19 bases separated the two germline ends. The CDR3: CASSQEAGRLWRQPQHF. In DNA form, the CDR3 reads TGCGCCAGCAGCCAAGAGGCAGGACGGCTTTGGCGGCAGCCCCAGCATTTT.

A few counts support this clonotype. This chain uses TRBV10-3 with TRBJ2-5; D uncertain. V was shortened by 3 bases and J by 5 bases, with 7 bases between the two germline ends. The germline V gene encodes CDR1 ENHRY and CDR2 SYGVKD. The CDR3 covers 12 residues. The CDR3, as DNA: TGTGCCATCAGTGAACAAGGGGAGACCCAGTACTTC. Residues: CAISEQGETQYF.